A selection of T cell receptor beta chains follows, all from one sample in a study of human T cells and chemical hapten exposure. TCRdb ran MiXCR on the RACE reads and lists one entry per CDR3 protein. The data show under 70,000 distinct CDR3 sequences, about 11% seen once. The sample in question was whole blood, obtained in connection with sensitization to the hapten diphenylcyclopropenone (DPC). The receptors originated from a woman aged 40 to 49 with alopecia areata. Some clones in this sample may be carry-over from other donors' samples. CDR3s include the opening cysteine and the closing phenylalanine or tryptophan. Fields, in order: D gene, J gene, V gene, clone size, CDR3 DNA, CDR3 protein. A D gene is named only where the DNA matches it firmly. The size entry is marked missing in some rows and otherwise reads once, few, many or a size class.

-,TRBJ1-1,TRBV9,-,TGTGCCAGCAGCTTACGTCCTGGCGGCACTGAAGCTTTCTTT,CASSLRPGGTEAFF
TRBD2,TRBJ2-5,TRBV30,-,TGTGCCGGGGGACTAGGGCCACAAGAGACCCAGTACTTC,CAGGLGPQETQYF
TRBD2,TRBJ2-1,TRBV4-3,many,TGCGCCAGCAGCCTAATAGCGGGGGCCTACAATGAGCAGTTCTTC,CASSLIAGAYNEQFF
TRBD2,TRBJ2-2,TRBV20-1,few,TGCAGTGCCTCAAGCGGGAGACACACCGGGGAGCTGTTTTTT,CSASSGRHTGELFF
-,TRBJ1-1,TRBV2,many,TGTGCCAGCAGTGCCCCAAAGACTGAAGCTTTCTTT,CASSAPKTEAFF
TRBD1,TRBJ2-7,TRBV12-3/TRBV12-4,many,TGTGCCAGCAGTTTACTGGACAGGGGGAAGTACGAGCAGTACTTC,CASSLLDRGKYEQYF
TRBD1,TRBJ1-4,TRBV27,few,TGTGCCAGCAGTTTCTCCGGGACAGGGCTTGAAAAACTGTTTTTT,CASSFSGTGLEKLFF
-,TRBJ2-1,TRBV6-1,many,TGTGCCAGCAGCGAGGGTCTTGAGCAGTTCTTC,CASSEGLEQFF
TRBD1,TRBJ2-7,TRBV30,few,TGTGCCTGGAGAAGGGGTCGGGACAGGGCCCACGAGCAGTACTTC,CAWRRGRDRAHEQYF
-,TRBJ1-2,TRBV7-2,few,TGTGCCAGCAGCTTAGTCCCGACTGTCTACACCTTC,CASSLVPTVYTF
-,TRBJ2-1,TRBV3-1,-,TGTGCCAGCAGCCAAGGCGCAGGGGAGAACGTTGAGCAGTTCTTC,CASSQGAGENVEQFF
TRBD1,TRBJ1-1,TRBV6-1,-,TGTGCCAGCAGTGCCCACAGGGGAGTGGCTGAAGCTTTCTTT,CASSAHRGVAEAFF
-,TRBJ1-5,TRBV5-1,many,TGCGCCAGCAGTCAGGACCTGGATCAGCCCCAGCATTTT,CASSQDLDQPQHF
-,TRBJ2-2,TRBV5-1,few,TGCGCCAGCATCCGTGAGGGGTCTAGCGCCGGGGAGCTGTTTTTT,CASIREGSSAGELFF
-,TRBJ2-7,TRBV6-2/TRBV6-3,many,TGTGCCACGAGAAACTACGAGCAGTACTTC,CATRNYEQYF
-,TRBJ2-1,TRBV5-1,many,TGCGCCAGCGCGTTAAGATTCGGAGGGGATGAGCAGTTCTTC,CASALRFGGDEQFF
TRBD1,TRBJ2-7,TRBV29-1,few,TGCAGCGTGAGGGGGACAGTTACCTACGAGCAGTACTTC,CSVRGTVTYEQYF
TRBD2,TRBJ2-1,TRBV7-2,few,TGTGCCAGCAGCGCGGGACTAGCGGGCTACAATGAGCAGTTCTTC,CASSAGLAGYNEQFF
-,TRBJ2-4,TRBV10-2,many,TGCGCCAGCAGTGAGTCTGGGGGTGGTAGGGCCAAAAACATTCAGTACTTC,CASSESGGGRAKNIQYF
-,TRBJ1-5,TRBV5-4,few,TGTGCCAGCAGCTTGGCCCCCAATCAGCCCCAGCATTTT,CASSLAPNQPQHF
-,TRBJ1-3,TRBV7-9,many,TGTGCCAGCAGCTTAGCGCTCGGGGGACGAAACACCATATATTTT,CASSLALGGRNTIYF
-,TRBJ2-1,TRBV6-6,many,TGTGCCAGCAGTTACGGTAGAGGAAATGAGCAGTTCTTC,CASSYGRGNEQFF
-,TRBJ2-2,TRBV5-1,-,TGCGCCAGCAGCTTCTCCGATAGCATGAACACCGGGGAGCTGTTTTTT,CASSFSDSMNTGELFF
-,TRBJ2-1,TRBV4-2,many,TGTGCCAGCAGCCACGACAGGGGATTTTTGGTTGGCCGCGGGAGTAATGAGCAGTTCTTC,CASSHDRGFLVGRGSNEQFF
TRBD2,TRBJ2-1,TRBV28,few,TGTGCCAGCAGTTCGCGGGGAGGGACCTACAATGAGCAGTTCTTC,CASSSRGGTYNEQFF
TRBD2,TRBJ2-7,TRBV6-2/TRBV6-3,few,TGTGCCAGCAGCCCTCCCCCCCGGCTAGCGGGAGTTGCCTACGAGCAGTACTTC,CASSPPPRLAGVAYEQYF
TRBD1,TRBJ1-2,TRBV27,-,TGTGCCAGCAGTCCGAGGACAGGGGGGGCTAACTATGGCTACACCTTC,CASSPRTGGANYGYTF